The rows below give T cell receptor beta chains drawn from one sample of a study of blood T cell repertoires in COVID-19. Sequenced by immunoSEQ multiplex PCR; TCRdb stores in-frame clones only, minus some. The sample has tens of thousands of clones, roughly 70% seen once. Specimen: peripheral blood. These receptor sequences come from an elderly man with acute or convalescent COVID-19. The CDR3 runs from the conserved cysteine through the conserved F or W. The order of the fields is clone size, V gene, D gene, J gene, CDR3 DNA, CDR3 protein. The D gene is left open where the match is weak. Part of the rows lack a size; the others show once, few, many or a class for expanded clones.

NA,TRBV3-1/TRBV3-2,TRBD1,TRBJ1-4,TGTGCCAGCAGCCGACAGGGAGAGAGTGAAAAACTGTTTTTT,CASSRQGESEKLFF
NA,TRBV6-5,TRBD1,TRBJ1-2,TGTGCCAGCACCGGAGGACAGGGGAGGTATGGCTACACCTTC,CASTGGQGRYGYTF
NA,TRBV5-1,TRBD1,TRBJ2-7,TGCGCCAGCAGCCGACAGGGAAGTTATTACGAGCAGTACTTC,CASSRQGSYYEQYF
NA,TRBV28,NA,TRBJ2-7,TGTGCCAGCAGTTTAAGCCAACCCTACGAGCAGTACTTC,CASSLSQPYEQYF
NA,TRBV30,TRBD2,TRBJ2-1,TGTGCCTGGAGTCTCAGCGGGAGAGGTTACAATGAGCAGTTCTTC,CAWSLSGRGYNEQFF
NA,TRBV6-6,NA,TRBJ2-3,TGTGCCAGCAGACAACCCCCGGATACGCAGTATTTT,CASRQPPDTQYF
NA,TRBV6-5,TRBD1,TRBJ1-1,TGTGCCAGCAGGGGGGACAGGGGAAGTTTTAAGGCTTTCTTT,CASRGDRGSFKAFF
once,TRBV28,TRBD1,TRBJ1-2,TGTGCCAGCAGTTATGACAGGGGGATGGACTATGGCTACACCTTC,CASSYDRGMDYGYTF
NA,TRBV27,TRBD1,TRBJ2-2,TGTGCCAGCAGTTTATTAGCCAGGGGGCGACGGATGGGGTCCGGGGAGCTGTTTTTT,CASSLLARGRRMGSGELFF
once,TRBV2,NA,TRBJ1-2,TGTGCCAGCAGCTCCTCTGACAGGTCGTATGGCTACACCTTC,CASSSSDRSYGYTF